The rows below give T cell receptor beta chains drawn from one sample of a study of metastatic and nonmetastatic thyroid tumors. TCRdb re-clonotyped the PCR reads through MiXCR. Of about 7,700 clones listed, less than 35% are singletons. Sequencing used tumor tissue. These receptors came from a female donor with papillary thyroid cancer or a benign thyroid nodule (not recorded which). Some clones in this sample may be carry-over from other donors' samples. The CDR3 runs from the conserved cysteine through the conserved F or W. A D gene is named only where the DNA matches it firmly. Some rows have no size entry. The others give once, few or many, or a class for an expanded clone.

clone size	V gene	D gene	J gene	CDR3 protein	CDR3 DNA
NA	TRBV6-4	TRBD2	TRBJ2-1	CASSPAGEIDEQFF	TGTGCCAGCAGCCCGGCGGGAGAGATCGATGAGCAGTTCTTC
NA	TRBV6-4	NA	TRBJ1-2	CASSDRTDYGYTF	TGTGCCAGCAGTGACAGGACGGATTATGGCTACACCTTC
NA	TRBV20-1	NA	TRBJ2-7	CSAPRGDGSYEQYF	TGCAGTGCCCCCAGGGGGGACGGCTCCTACGAGCAGTACTTC
NA	TRBV19	NA	TRBJ2-1	CASNGNRVSEQFF	TGTGCCAGTAATGGAAACAGGGTCTCTGAGCAGTTCTTC
medium-sized	TRBV10-3	NA	TRBJ1-2	CAISDHRGGGYTF	TGTGCCATCAGTGACCACCGGGGGGGAGGCTACACCTTC
NA	TRBV5-1	TRBD1	TRBJ2-3	CASSLQGVVGEDTQYF	TGCGCCAGCAGCTTGCAGGGGGTGGTGGGTGAAGATACGCAGTATTTT
many	TRBV29-1	NA	TRBJ2-1	CSVDPSGMEGNEQFF	TGCAGCGTTGACCCTTCAGGGATGGAGGGCAATGAGCAGTTCTTC
NA	TRBV5-8	TRBD1	TRBJ2-7	CASSLHRGIHYYEQYF	TGTGCCAGCAGCTTGCACAGGGGAATTCACTACTACGAGCAGTACTTC
NA	TRBV10-3	NA	TRBJ2-7	CAISEALSAFSYEQYF	TGTGCCATCAGTGAGGCGTTATCAGCCTTCTCCTACGAGCAGTACTTC
few	TRBV20-1	NA	TRBJ1-4	CSAPVERAGDEKLFF	TGCAGTGCCCCGGTGGAGCGGGCAGGGGATGAAAAACTGTTTTTT
NA	TRBV7-8	NA	TRBJ1-6	CASSLVGQNSPLHF	TGTGCCAGCAGCTTGGTCGGTCAAAATTCACCCCTCCACTTT
medium-sized	TRBV19	NA	TRBJ2-7	CASSITAGGVYEQYF	TGTGCCAGTAGTATTACGGCAGGGGGGGTCTACGAGCAGTACTTC
few	TRBV6-2/TRBV6-3	NA	TRBJ1-6	CASSYSLNSPLHF	TGTGCCAGCAGTTACTCTTTAAATTCACCCCTCCACTTT
NA	TRBV30	NA	TRBJ1-4	CAWSFAVNEKLFF	TGTGCCTGGAGTTTTGCGGTTAATGAAAAACTGTTTTTT
large	TRBV19	NA	TRBJ1-6	CASKTIGADNSPLHF	TGTGCCAGCAAGACAATCGGGGCCGATAATTCACCCCTCCACTTT
NA	TRBV11-3	TRBD2	TRBJ2-3	CASSLGGREVDTQYF	TGTGCCAGCAGCCTCGGCGGGAGGGAGGTAGATACGCAGTATTTT
many	TRBV29-1	TRBD1	TRBJ1-1	CSVEQGDTEAFF	TGCAGCGTTGAACAGGGGGATACTGAAGCTTTCTTT
few	TRBV4-1	TRBD2	TRBJ2-1	CASSQTSGGAGGNEQFF	TGCGCCAGCAGCCAGACTAGCGGTGGGGCGGGGGGCAATGAGCAGTTCTTC
few	TRBV27	NA	TRBJ1-1	CASSPEGNTEAFF	TGTGCCAGCAGTCCTGAGGGGAACACTGAAGCTTTCTTT
NA	TRBV6-5	NA	TRBJ2-7	CASSSTGSSFLEQYF	TGTGCCAGCAGTTCAACAGGGAGTTCCTTCCTCGAGCAGTACTTC
few	TRBV4-1	NA	TRBJ2-1	CASSQPRTAHNEQFF	TGCGCCAGCAGCCAACCAAGGACTGCACACAATGAGCAGTTCTTC
few	TRBV29-1	TRBD2	TRBJ2-3	CSVAGLRTDTQYF	TGCAGCGTGGCGGGACTACGCACAGATACGCAGTATTTT
NA	TRBV9	NA	TRBJ2-2	CASSVPTGELFF	TGTGCCAGCAGCGTTCCAACCGGGGAGCTGTTTTTT
few	TRBV20-1	TRBD2	TRBJ2-7	CSAMVSGGEELNEQYF	TGCAGTGCTATGGTTTCGGGAGGGGAAGAGCTAAACGAGCAGTACTTC
NA	TRBV7-8	NA	TRBJ2-7	CASSLGGNLHYEQYF	TGTGCCAGCAGCTTGGGGGGCAACCTACACTACGAGCAGTACTTC
large	TRBV7-3	TRBD1	TRBJ1-2	CASSPGQTSGDGYTF	TGTGCCAGCAGCCCGGGACAGACCAGTGGTGATGGCTACACCTTC
few	TRBV10-2	TRBD2	TRBJ2-1	CASSGTSGSEQFF	TGCGCCAGCAGCGGGACTAGCGGGAGTGAGCAGTTCTTC
few	TRBV11-1	TRBD2	TRBJ2-1	CASSLMASGSYNEQFF	TGTGCCAGCAGCTTAATGGCTAGCGGGAGTTACAATGAGCAGTTCTTC
few	TRBV12-3/TRBV12-4	NA	TRBJ2-1	CASSFGTIRSNEQFF	TGTGCCAGCAGTTTCGGCACCATCAGGTCCAATGAGCAGTTCTTC
NA	TRBV11-2	NA	TRBJ2-7	CASSLGPQDRDTSYEQYF	TGTGCCAGCAGCTTGGGCCCCCAAGACCGGGACACGTCGTACGAGCAGTACTTC
medium-sized	TRBV6-1	TRBD1	TRBJ1-1	CASSGTGGTEAFF	TGTGCCAGCAGTGGGACAGGGGGCACTGAAGCTTTCTTT
medium-sized	TRBV7-3	NA	TRBJ2-7	CASSPLVYSNNYFYEQYF	TGTGCCAGCAGCCCCCTCGTATACAGCAATAATTACTTTTACGAGCAGTACTTC
medium-sized	TRBV6-2/TRBV6-3	TRBD1	TRBJ1-1	CASRPGQRHTEAFF	TGTGCCAGCAGGCCGGGACAGCGTCACACTGAAGCTTTCTTT
NA	TRBV2	NA	TRBJ2-2	CASSATLVGTGELFF	TGTGCCAGCAGTGCGACCTTAGTAGGAACCGGGGAGCTGTTTTTT
NA	TRBV24-1	TRBD2	TRBJ2-3	CATSVRTSGAGDTQYF	TGTGCCACCAGTGTTAGGACTAGCGGGGCTGGGGATACGCAGTATTTT
medium-sized	TRBV30	NA	TRBJ1-5	CAWSFGTHSNQPQHF	TGTGCCTGGAGTTTTGGGACACATAGCAATCAGCCCCAGCATTTT
once	TRBV4-1	TRBD2	TRBJ2-1	CASSQTSGGAGANEQFF	TGCGCCAGCAGCCAGACTAGCGGGGGTGCGGGGGCCAATGAGCAGTTCTTC
few	TRBV6-2/TRBV6-3	NA	TRBJ2-5	CASSYMRGSCETHYF	TGTGCCAGCAGTTATATGCGGGGCTCGTGTGAGACCCACTACTTC
few	TRBV28	NA	TRBJ2-1	CASSFLGGTPHNEQFF	TGTGCCAGCAGTTTCCTCGGGGGGACACCCCACAATGAGCAGTTCTTC
NA	TRBV6-5	NA	TRBJ1-2	CASSYSGTTGNYGYTF	TGTGCCAGCAGTTACTCGGGAACAACAGGAAACTATGGCTACACCTTC
few	TRBV19	NA	TRBJ1-4	CASSIWISDEKLFF	TGTGCCAGTAGTATCTGGATATCCGATGAAAAACTGTTTTTT